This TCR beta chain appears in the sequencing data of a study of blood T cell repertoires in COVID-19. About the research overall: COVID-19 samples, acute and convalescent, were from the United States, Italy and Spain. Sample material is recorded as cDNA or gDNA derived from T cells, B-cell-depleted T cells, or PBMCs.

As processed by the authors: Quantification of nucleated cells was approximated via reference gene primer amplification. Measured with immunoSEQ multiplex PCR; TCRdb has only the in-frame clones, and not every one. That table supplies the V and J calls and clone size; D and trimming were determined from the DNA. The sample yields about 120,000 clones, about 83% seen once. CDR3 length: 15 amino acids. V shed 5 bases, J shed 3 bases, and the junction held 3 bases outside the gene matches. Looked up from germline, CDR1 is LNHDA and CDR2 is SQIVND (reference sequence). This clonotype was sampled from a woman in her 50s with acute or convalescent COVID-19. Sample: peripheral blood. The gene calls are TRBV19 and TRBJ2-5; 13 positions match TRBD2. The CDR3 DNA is TGTGCCAGTAGTGGTACTAGCGGGAGGGAAGAGACCCAGTACTTC. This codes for CASSGTSGREETQYF. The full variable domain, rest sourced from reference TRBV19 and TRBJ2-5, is DGGITQSPKYLFRKEGQNVTLSCEQNLNHDAMYWYRQDPGQGLRLIYYSQIVNDFQKGDIAEGYSVSREKKESFPLTVTSAQKNPTAFYLCASSGTSGREETQYFGPGTRLLVL.